A selection of T cell receptor beta chains follows, all from one sample in a study of blood T cell repertoires in COVID-19. Libraries were prepared by immunoSEQ multiplex PCR; TCRdb keeps only in-frame clonotypes and omits some of them. Among 150,000 to 180,000 clones listed, approximately 78% were seen once. Sequencing was done on a sample of peripheral blood. All receptors come from a man of 80 years or more with acute or convalescent COVID-19. CDR3s include the opening cysteine and the closing phenylalanine or tryptophan. The order of the fields is V gene, J gene, D gene, clone size, CDR3 protein, CDR3 DNA. A D gene is named only where the DNA matches it firmly. Clone size appears in some rows only: once, few, many, or a class for an expanded clone.

>TRBV2|TRBJ1-2|TRBD1|-
CASSENSGQGSGYTF
TGTGCCAGCAGTGAAAATTCGGGACAGGGGTCTGGCTACACCTTC
>TRBV6-5|TRBJ1-6|TRBD1|few
CASSRPTGGNSPLHF
TGTGCCAGCAGCCGCCCGACAGGGGGAAATTCACCCCTCCACTTT
>TRBV7-9|TRBJ2-3|-|-
CASSRTESSTDTQYF
TGTGCCAGCAGCCGTACGGAGTCGAGTACAGATACGCAGTATTTT
>TRBV7-8|TRBJ2-5|-|-
CASSLGPRQETQYF
TGTGCCAGCAGCTTAGGGCCTAGACAAGAGACCCAGTACTTC
>TRBV29-1|TRBJ1-2|TRBD1|-
CSVRTSLTGDGYTF
TGCAGCGTTCGTACGTCCCTTACAGGGGATGGCTACACCTTC
>TRBV30|TRBJ1-3|-|-
CAWADRLSGNTIYF
TGTGCCTGGGCAGACAGGCTCTCTGGAAACACCATATATTTT
>TRBV5-1|TRBJ2-2|-|few
CASRAGVADTGELFF
TGCGCCAGCAGAGCAGGGGTTGCGGACACCGGGGAGCTGTTTTTT
>TRBV5-1|TRBJ2-5|TRBD1|-
CASSGGTGGYQETQYF
TGCGCCAGCAGCGGCGGGACAGGGGGGTACCAAGAGACCCAGTACTTC
>TRBV6-6|TRBJ1-1|TRBD1|-
CASRAEQGRGNTEAFF
TGTGCCAGCAGAGCCGAACAGGGGCGGGGAAACACTGAAGCTTTCTTT
>TRBV2|TRBJ2-7|-|-
CASKADGVGLEQYF
TGTGCCAGCAAGGCTGACGGGGTTGGCCTCGAGCAGTACTTC
>TRBV5-6|TRBJ1-1|TRBD1|-
CASSLDRADTEAFF
TGTGCCAGCAGCTTAGACAGGGCGGACACTGAAGCTTTCTTT
>TRBV7-2|TRBJ2-1|TRBD2|-
CASSNGGGPRLAQFF
TGTGCCAGCAGCAACGGCGGGGGGCCCCGTTTGGCGCAGTTCTTC
>TRBV11-1|TRBJ2-3|TRBD2|-
CASSLGLAGVTDTQYF
TGTGCCAGCAGCTTAGGGCTAGCGGGTGTCACAGATACGCAGTATTTT
>TRBV3-1/TRBV3-2|TRBJ2-3|-|-
CASSQGGRVNRQYF
TGTGCCAGCAGCCAAGGGGGCAGGGTGAATCGGCAGTATTTT
>TRBV28|TRBJ1-2|-|once
CASTVSRGYGYTF
TGTGCCAGCACGGTATCTAGGGGCTACGGCTACACCTTC
>TRBV6-5|TRBJ2-2|TRBD1|few
CASSYPTGGSTGELFF
TGTGCCAGCAGTTACCCGACAGGGGGATCGACCGGGGAGCTGTTTTTT
>TRBV18|TRBJ1-2|TRBD1|-
CASSPNTGDAYGYTF
TGTGCCAGCTCACCCAACACAGGGGACGCCTATGGCTACACCTTC
>TRBV18|TRBJ2-6|TRBD1|-
CASSPRQGSGANVLTF
TGTGCCAGCTCACCACGACAGGGATCTGGGGCCAACGTCCTGACTTTC
>TRBV29-1|TRBJ2-5|-|-
CSVVTGLETQYF
TGCAGCGTGGTCACAGGGTTGGAGACCCAGTACTTC
>TRBV10-3|TRBJ1-1|-|-
CAIRDWRQGISTFF
TGTGCCATCAGGGATTGGCGGCAGGGCATATCAACTTTCTTT
>TRBV30|TRBJ1-1|-|-
CAWNGGFGNTEAFF
TGTGCCTGGAACGGGGGATTCGGGAACACTGAAGCTTTCTTT
>TRBV18|TRBJ1-2|TRBD1|-
CASSPAQGQQNYGYTF
TGTGCCAGCTCACCAGCCCAGGGACAGCAGAACTATGGCTACACCTTC
>TRBV18|TRBJ2-5|TRBD1|few
CASSPGQQETQYF
TGTGCCAGCTCACCGGGACAGCAAGAGACCCAGTACTTC
>TRBV24-1|TRBJ2-4|-|-
CATSDSKNIQYF
TGTGCCACCAGTGACAGCAAAAACATTCAGTACTTC
>TRBV2|TRBJ1-1|TRBD1|few
CASSPGQFEAFF
TGTGCCAGCAGTCCGGGACAGTTTGAAGCTTTCTTT
>TRBV6-6|TRBJ2-7|TRBD1|-
CASSQGQVYEQYF
TGTGCCAGCAGTCAGGGACAGGTTTACGAGCAGTACTTC
>TRBV7-2|TRBJ2-3|TRBD1|few
CASSGTGMSDTQYF
TGTGCCAGCAGCGGGACAGGGATGTCAGATACGCAGTATTTT
>TRBV19|TRBJ1-2|-|-
CASSMRRRDNYGYTF
TGTGCCAGTAGTATGCGGAGACGGGATAACTATGGCTACACCTTC
>TRBV3-1/TRBV3-2|TRBJ1-5|-|-
CASSQEGGSNQPQHF
TGTGCCAGCAGCCAAGAGGGGGGGTCCAATCAGCCCCAGCATTTT
>TRBV27|TRBJ2-3|-|-
CASSFSVRSTDTQYF
TGTGCCAGCAGTTTTTCTGTCCGGAGCACAGATACGCAGTATTTT
>TRBV4-2|TRBJ2-2|-|-
CASTQGQRNTGELFF
TGTGCCAGCACCCAGGGGCAGAGGAACACCGGGGAGCTGTTTTTT
>TRBV5-5|TRBJ1-1|-|-
CASSAQGGGTTEAFF
TGTGCCAGCAGCGCGCAGGGCGGGGGGACCACTGAAGCTTTCTTT
>TRBV11-3|TRBJ2-7|TRBD1|-
CASSTGTGGPYEQYF
TGTGCCAGCAGTACCGGGACAGGGGGTCCCTACGAGCAGTACTTC
>TRBV7-6|TRBJ2-3|TRBD2|few
CASSLTAPGLGRTDTQYF
TGTGCCAGCAGCTTAACCGCCCCGGGACTAGGGCGCACAGATACGCAGTATTTT
>TRBV6-2/TRBV6-3|TRBJ2-2|TRBD1|few
CASSYAPGQIGELFF
TGTGCCAGCAGTTACGCGCCGGGACAGATCGGGGAGCTGTTTTTT
>TRBV19|TRBJ1-5|TRBD1|-
CASSSAGTGISNQPQHF
TGTGCCAGTAGTTCGGCCGGGACAGGGATTAGCAATCAGCCCCAGCATTTT
>TRBV6-1|TRBJ1-1|-|-
CASSEVIRTEAFF
TGTGCCAGCAGTGAAGTAATCAGGACTGAAGCTTTCTTT